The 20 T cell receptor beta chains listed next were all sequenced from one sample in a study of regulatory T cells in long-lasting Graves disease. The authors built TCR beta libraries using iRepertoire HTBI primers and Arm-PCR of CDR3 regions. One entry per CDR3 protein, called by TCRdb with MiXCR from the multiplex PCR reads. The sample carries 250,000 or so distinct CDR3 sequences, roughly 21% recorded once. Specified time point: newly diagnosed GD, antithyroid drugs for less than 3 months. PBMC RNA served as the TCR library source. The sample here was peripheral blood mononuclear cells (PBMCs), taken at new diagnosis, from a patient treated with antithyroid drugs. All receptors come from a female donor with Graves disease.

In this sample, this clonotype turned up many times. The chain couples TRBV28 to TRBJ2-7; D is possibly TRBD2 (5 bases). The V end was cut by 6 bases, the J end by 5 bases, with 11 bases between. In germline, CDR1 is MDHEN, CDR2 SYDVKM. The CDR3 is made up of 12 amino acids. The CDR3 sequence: CASSERGNEQYF. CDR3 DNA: TGTGCCAGCAGCGAAAGAGGGAACGAGCAGTACTTC. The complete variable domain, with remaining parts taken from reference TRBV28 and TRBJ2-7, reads DVKVTQSSRYLVKRTGEKVFLECVQDMDHENMFWYRQDPGLGLRLIYFSYDVKMKEKGDIPEGYSVSREKKERFSLILESASTNQTSMYLCASSERGNEQYFGPGTRLTVT.

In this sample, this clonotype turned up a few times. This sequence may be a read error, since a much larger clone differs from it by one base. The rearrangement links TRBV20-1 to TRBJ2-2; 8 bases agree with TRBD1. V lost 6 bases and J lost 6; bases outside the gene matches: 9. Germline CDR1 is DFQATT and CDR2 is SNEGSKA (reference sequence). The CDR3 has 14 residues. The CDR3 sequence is CSAATGVGSGELFF. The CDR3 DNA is TGCAGTGCCGCGACAGGGGTTGGGTCCGGGGAGCTGTTTTTT.

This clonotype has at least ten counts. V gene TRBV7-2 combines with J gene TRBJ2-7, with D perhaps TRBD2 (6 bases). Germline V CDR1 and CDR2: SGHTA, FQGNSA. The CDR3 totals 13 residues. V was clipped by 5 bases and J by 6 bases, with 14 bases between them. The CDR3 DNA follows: TGTGCCAGCAGCCCCTCGGCGGGGCGCGAGCAGTACTTC. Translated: CASSPSAGREQYF.

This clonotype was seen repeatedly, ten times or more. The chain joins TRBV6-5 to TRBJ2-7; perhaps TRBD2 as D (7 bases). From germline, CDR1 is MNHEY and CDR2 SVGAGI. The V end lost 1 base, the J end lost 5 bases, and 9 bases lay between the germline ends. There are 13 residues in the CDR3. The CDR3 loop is CASSYWEGDEQYF. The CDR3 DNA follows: TGTGCCAGCAGTTACTGGGAGGGGGACGAGCAGTACTTC.

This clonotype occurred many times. CDR3 nucleotide sequence: TGCAGTGCGCAGGACAGGGGAAGTGCTGAAGCTTTCTTT. Its translation: CSAQDRGSAEAFF. The chain uses TRBV20-1 and TRBJ1-1; 9 bases are shared with TRBD1. The CDR3 contains 13 residues. Trimming at V came to 6 bases and at J to 6 bases, leaving 8 bases not matched to a gene. The V gene's germline CDR1 is DFQATT and CDR2 SNEGSKA (reference sequence).

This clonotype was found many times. The CDR3 DNA is TGTGCCAGCAGCTTAGGACAGGGGGACATTCAGTACTTC. Its protein is CASSLGQGDIQYF. The rearrangement links TRBV7-9 to TRBJ2-4, with 9 bases fitting TRBD1. CDR1 and CDR2 (germline): SEHNR, FQNEAQ (reference sequence). The CDR3 contains 13 residues. V trimming: 1 base; J trimming: 8 bases; junction bases outside the gene matches: 0.

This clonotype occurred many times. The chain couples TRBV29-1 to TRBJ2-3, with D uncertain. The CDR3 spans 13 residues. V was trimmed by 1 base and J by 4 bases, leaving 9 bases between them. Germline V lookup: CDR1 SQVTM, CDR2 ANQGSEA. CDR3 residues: CSVEGGAADTQYF. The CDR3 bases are TGCAGCGTTGAAGGCGGTGCCGCAGATACGCAGTATTTT.

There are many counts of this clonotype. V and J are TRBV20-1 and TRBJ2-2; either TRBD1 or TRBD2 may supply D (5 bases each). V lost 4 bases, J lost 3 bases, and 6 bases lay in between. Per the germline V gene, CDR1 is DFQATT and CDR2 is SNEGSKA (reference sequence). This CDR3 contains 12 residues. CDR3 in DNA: TGCAGTGCTATGGGGGACACCGGGGAGCTGTTTTTT. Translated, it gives CSAMGDTGELFF.

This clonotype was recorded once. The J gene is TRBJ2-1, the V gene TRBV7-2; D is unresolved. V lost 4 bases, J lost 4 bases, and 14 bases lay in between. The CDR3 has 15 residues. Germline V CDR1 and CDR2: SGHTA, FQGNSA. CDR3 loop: CASSSLPTRYNEQFF. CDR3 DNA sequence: TGTGCCAGCAGCTCTTTGCCGACGAGATACAATGAGCAGTTCTTC.

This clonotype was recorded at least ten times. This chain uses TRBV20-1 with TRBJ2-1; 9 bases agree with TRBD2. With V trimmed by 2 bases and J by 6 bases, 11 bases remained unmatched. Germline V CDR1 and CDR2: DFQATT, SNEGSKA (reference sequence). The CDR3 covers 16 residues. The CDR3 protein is CSARQSGTSPRNEQFF. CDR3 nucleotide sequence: TGCAGTGCTAGACAGTCCGGGACTAGCCCTCGCAATGAGCAGTTCTTC.

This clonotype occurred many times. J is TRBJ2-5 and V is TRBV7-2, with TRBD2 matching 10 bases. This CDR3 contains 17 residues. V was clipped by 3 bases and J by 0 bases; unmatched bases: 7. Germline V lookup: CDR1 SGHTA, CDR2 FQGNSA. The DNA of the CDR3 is TGTGCCAGCAGCTTCACCGGACTAGCGGATTACCAAGAGACCCAGTACTTC. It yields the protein CASSFTGLADYQETQYF.

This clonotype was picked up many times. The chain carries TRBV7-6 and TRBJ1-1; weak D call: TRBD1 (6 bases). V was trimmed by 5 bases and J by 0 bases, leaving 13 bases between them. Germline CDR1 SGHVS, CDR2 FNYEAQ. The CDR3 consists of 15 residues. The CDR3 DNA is TGTGCCAGCAGCCGTAATTCAGGGGTGAACACTGAAGCTTTCTTT. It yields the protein CASSRNSGVNTEAFF.

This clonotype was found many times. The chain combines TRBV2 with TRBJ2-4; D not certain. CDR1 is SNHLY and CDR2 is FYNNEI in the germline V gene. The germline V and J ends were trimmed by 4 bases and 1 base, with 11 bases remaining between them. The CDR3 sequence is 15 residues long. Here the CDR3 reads CASSALDMAKNIQYF. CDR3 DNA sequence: TGTGCCAGCAGTGCTCTCGATATGGCCAAAAACATTCAGTACTTC.

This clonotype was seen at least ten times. CDR3 protein: CASSLQVGLGEQYF. The DNA of the CDR3 is TGTGCCAGCAGCTTGCAAGTGGGCCTGGGGGAGCAGTACTTC. The genes are TRBV5-4 and TRBJ2-7; D ambiguous. V lost 1 base and J 7 bases, leaving 15 bases between the germline ends. There are 14 residues in the CDR3. Per germline, CDR1 SGHNT and CDR2 YYREEE (reference sequence).

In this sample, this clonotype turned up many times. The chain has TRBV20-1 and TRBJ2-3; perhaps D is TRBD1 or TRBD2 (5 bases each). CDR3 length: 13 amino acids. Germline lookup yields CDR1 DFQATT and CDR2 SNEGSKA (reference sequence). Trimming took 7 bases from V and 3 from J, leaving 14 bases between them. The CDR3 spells CSVLRDETDTQYF. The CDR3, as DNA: TGCAGTGTGCTACGGGACGAAACAGATACGCAGTATTTT.

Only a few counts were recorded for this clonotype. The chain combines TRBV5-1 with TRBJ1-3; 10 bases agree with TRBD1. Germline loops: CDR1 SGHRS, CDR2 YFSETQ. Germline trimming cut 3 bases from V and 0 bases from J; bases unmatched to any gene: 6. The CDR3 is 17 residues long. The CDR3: CASSSRQGATSGNTIYF. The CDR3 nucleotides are TGCGCCAGCAGCTCGCGACAGGGGGCCACCTCTGGAAACACCATATATTTT. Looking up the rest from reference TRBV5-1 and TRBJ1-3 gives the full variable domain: KAGVTQTPRYLIKTRGQQVTLSCSPISGHRSVSWYQQTPGQGLQFLFEYFSETQRNKGNFPGRFSGRQFSNSRSEMNVSTLELGDSALYLCASSSRQGATSGNTIYFGEGSWLTVV.

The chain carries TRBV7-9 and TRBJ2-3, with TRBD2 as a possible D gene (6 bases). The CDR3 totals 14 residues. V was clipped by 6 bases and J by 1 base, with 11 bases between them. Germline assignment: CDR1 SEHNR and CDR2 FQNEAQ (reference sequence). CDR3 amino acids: CASRLTSRTDTQYF. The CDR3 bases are TGTGCCAGCAGGTTAACTAGCCGCACAGATACGCAGTATTTT.

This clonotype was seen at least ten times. The CDR3 bases are TGCGCCAGCAGTGAGTGGAAGGGGTCAGCAGATACGCAGTATTTT. Its protein is CASSEWKGSADTQYF. The chain is built from TRBV10-1 and TRBJ2-3; weak D call: TRBD1 (5 bases). The length of the CDR3 is 15 residues. CDR1 and CDR2 (germline): WNHNN, SYGVQD (reference sequence). V shed 1 base and J shed 4 bases, with 12 bases lying between them.

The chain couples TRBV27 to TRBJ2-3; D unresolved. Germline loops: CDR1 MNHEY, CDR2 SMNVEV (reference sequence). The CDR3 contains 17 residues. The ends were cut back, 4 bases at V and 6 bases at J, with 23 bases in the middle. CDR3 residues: CASSYHPTAITGDTQYF. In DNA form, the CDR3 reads TGTGCCAGCAGTTACCACCCAACCGCTATTACCGGGGATACGCAGTATTTT.

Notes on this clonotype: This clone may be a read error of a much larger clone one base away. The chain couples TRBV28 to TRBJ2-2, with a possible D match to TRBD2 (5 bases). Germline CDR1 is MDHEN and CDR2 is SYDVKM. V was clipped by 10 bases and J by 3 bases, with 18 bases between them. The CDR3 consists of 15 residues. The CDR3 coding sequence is TGTGCCACCCTAGTACCGGGAACGGACACCGGGGAGCTGTTTTTT. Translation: CATLVPGTDTGELFF.